Below are 31 T cell receptor beta chains sequenced from a single sample in a study of blood T cell repertoires in COVID-19. Clones were read by immunoSEQ multiplex PCR, and TCRdb kept only the in-frame ones, dropping some. The sample has some 220,000 clones, over 90% seen once. Sequencing was carried out using peripheral blood. The receptors shown here come from a man aged 25-45 years with COVID-19, enrolled during active disease.

The chain uses TRBV30 and TRBJ1-2; no definite D call. The CDR3 runs 13 residues. CDR1 GTSNPN and CDR2 SVGIG come from the germline V gene (reference sequence). Trimming removed 1 base from V and 4 bases from J, with 10 bases in between. The CDR3 DNA sequence: TGTGCCTGGAGTGACGAAGGAGGCTATGGCTACACCTTC. Translated, it gives CAWSDEGGYGYTF.

The sample holds one count of this clone. The gene calls are TRBV18 and TRBJ2-3; 11 positions agree with TRBD2. CDR3 length equals 16 residues. Looked up from germline, CDR1 is KGHSH and CDR2 is LQKENI. With V trimmed by 4 bases and J by 1 base, 4 bases remained unmatched. DNA for the CDR3: TGTGCCAGCTCACGAGTACTAGCGGGGGGCACAGATACGCAGTATTTT. Amino acid sequence: CASSRVLAGGTDTQYF.

The CDR3 reads CASSLEGTGEGDTQYF. The DNA of the CDR3 is TGTGCCAGCAGCTTAGAAGGGACAGGGGAGGGAGATACGCAGTATTTT. The V gene is TRBV13, the J gene TRBJ2-3, with 10 nucleotides matching TRBD1. Per the germline V gene, CDR1 is PRHDT and CDR2 is FYEKMQ (reference sequence). The V gene end was trimmed by 1 base and the J gene end by 5 bases; junction bases not matched to a gene: 6. The CDR3 loop spans 16 amino acids.

This clone came up once. The chain couples TRBV6-1 to TRBJ1-2, with TRBD1 identical over 11 bases. Trimming cost V 3 bases and J 8 bases; bases outside gene matches: 8. The CDR3 covers 15 residues. CDR1 is MNHNS, CDR2 SASEGT, per germline. CDR3 loop: CASSDLGQGARGYTF. In DNA, the CDR3 is TGTGCCAGCAGTGATCTAGGACAGGGGGCCCGGGGCTACACCTTC.

The sample holds one count of this clone. This chain connects TRBV24-1 to TRBJ1-1; a possible D gene is TRBD1 (5 bases). Trimming shortened V by 1 base and J by 3 bases, and 11 bases separated the two germline ends. The CDR3 consists of 15 residues. Germline loops: CDR1 KGHDR, CDR2 SFDVKD. CDR3 DNA: TGTGCCACCAGTGATTTAAGCGGGGGATACACTGAAGCTTTCTTT. This codes for CATSDLSGGYTEAFF.

V is TRBV6-4 and J is TRBJ2-1, with D hard to call. Trimming took off 4 bases at V and 5 bases at J, with 12 bases between the two ends. The germline gives CDR1 MRHNA, CDR2 SNTAGT. The CDR3 extends over 14 amino acids. This CDR3 reads CASSVGYENNEQFF. The CDR3 nucleotides read TGTGCCAGCAGTGTCGGGTACGAGAACAATGAGCAGTTCTTC.

The chain couples TRBV3-1 (or the pseudogene TRBV3-2) to TRBJ1-2; D is perhaps TRBD1 (5 bases). The CDR3 runs 17 residues. Germline assignment: CDR1 LGHDT and CDR2 YNNKEL (reference sequence). Trimming removed 0 bases from V and 1 base from J, with 15 bases in between. The CDR3 bases are TGTGCCAGCAGCCAAGAGGTCCAGGGCGCTCTTAACTATGGCTACACCTTC. Amino acid sequence: CASSQEVQGALNYGYTF.

This clone was seen only once. The chain combines TRBV28 with TRBJ1-1; TRBD1 matches 10 bases. This CDR3 has 15 amino acids. Germline CDR1 reads MDHEN; CDR2 reads SYDVKM. V was pared by 7 bases and J by 3 bases, with 8 bases of the junction left unmatched. The CDR3 DNA is TGTGCCAGCACCAACCCCGGGACAGGGGACACTGAAGCTTTCTTT. Its protein is CASTNPGTGDTEAFF.

V usage is TRBV10-3 and J usage is TRBJ1-5, with unresolved D. Deletions cut 6 bases from V and 2 bases from J, with 11 bases between. This CDR3 has 14 residues. Germline CDR1 and CDR2: ENHRY and SYGVKD. CDR3 nucleotide sequence: TGTGCCATCAGCCCTAGTAGTGGCAATCAGCCCCAGCATTTT. Translated, it gives CAISPSSGNQPQHF.

The chain is built from TRBV6-4 and TRBJ2-1, with TRBD1 matching over 8 bases. Per the germline V gene, CDR1 is MRHNA and CDR2 is SNTAGT. The CDR3 spans 14 residues. Trimming cost V 4 bases and J 4 bases; bases outside gene matches: 3. The CDR3 coding sequence is TGTGCCAGCAGTGTCACAGGGGGGTACAATGAGCAGTTCTTC. Residues: CASSVTGGYNEQFF.

The chain uses TRBV5-4 and TRBJ1-5; tentative D call: TRBD1 (6 bases). Germline CDR1 and CDR2: SGHNT and YYREEE (reference sequence). The CDR3 is 16 residues long. The ends were cut back, 5 bases at V and 0 bases at J, with 15 bases in the middle. CDR3 sequence reads: CASSVTGEGSNQPQHF. CDR3 coding DNA: TGTGCCAGCAGTGTGACAGGAGAGGGTAGCAATCAGCCCCAGCATTTT.

V gene TRBV10-3 combines with J gene TRBJ2-2; the match to TRBD1 covers 8 bases. Germline V CDR1 and CDR2: ENHRY, SYGVKD. Unmatched junction bases numbered 5, after V lost 2 bases and J lost 0 bases. The CDR3 is 17 amino acids. CDR3 nucleotide sequence: TGTGCCATCAGTGAGGACAGGGGCCCCGCGAACACCGGGGAGCTGTTTTTT. It specifies CAISEDRGPANTGELFF.

CDR3: CASSAGTGEEKLFF. In nucleotides, the CDR3 is TGTGCCAGCTCGGCCGGGACAGGGGAGGAAAAACTGTTTTTT. The chain recombines TRBV19 with TRBJ1-4; 10 positions match TRBD1. CDR3 length: 14 residues. CDR1 is LNHDA, CDR2 SQIVND, per germline (reference sequence). The J segment lost 8 bases and the V segment lost 9 bases, leaving 9 bases of the junction unmatched. Based on the CDR3 plus reference TRBV19 and TRBJ1-4, the full variable domain is DGGITQSPKYLFRKEGQNVTLSCEQNLNHDAMYWYRQDPGQGLRLIYYSQIVNDFQKGDIAEGYSVSREKKESFPLTVTSAQKNPTAFYLCASSAGTGEEKLFFGSGTQLSVL.

The V and J genes are TRBV2 and TRBJ1-3, with 7 bases identical to TRBD1. This CDR3 is 14 amino acids long. V shed 6 bases, J shed 3 bases, and the junction held 5 bases outside the gene matches. CDR1 and CDR2 from the germline V gene are SNHLY and FYNNEI. The CDR3 loop is CASRAGTDGNTIYF. The DNA of the CDR3 is TGTGCCAGCAGAGCCGGGACAGATGGAAACACCATATATTTT.

This clone was seen once. The chain employs TRBV27 and TRBJ2-7; possibly TRBD1 for D (5 bases). Germline assignment: CDR1 MNHEY and CDR2 SMNVEV (reference sequence). This CDR3 has 15 amino acids. V lost 6 bases and J lost 1, with 16 bases in between. In DNA, the CDR3 is TGTGCCAGCAGCCCCCTTGGGGCTGGGTCCTACGAGCAGTACTTC. Its translation: CASSPLGAGSYEQYF.

The chain uses TRBV10-1 and TRBJ2-4, with a weak D call TRBD1 (6 bases). Between the trimmed V and J ends, which lost 4 bases and 5 bases, there was a span of 12 bases. This CDR3 spans 14 amino acids. Germline values: CDR1 WNHNN, CDR2 SYGVQD (reference sequence). CDR3 region: CASSGDRNENIQYF. For the CDR3, the DNA is TGCGCCAGCAGTGGAGACAGGAATGAAAACATTCAGTACTTC.

V is TRBV4-1 and J is TRBJ1-1; TRBD1 might be the D (6 bases). The CDR3 consists of 15 residues. Trimming cost V 0 bases and J 5 bases, with 13 bases left between them. Germline CDR1 and CDR2: MGHRA and YSYEKL. The CDR3 sequence: CASSQEGRGRTEAFF. The CDR3 DNA reads as TGCGCCAGCAGCCAAGAAGGGAGGGGGAGGACTGAAGCTTTCTTT.

V usage is TRBV19 and J usage is TRBJ2-2; TRBD2 is a possible D gene (5 bases). The CDR3 runs 18 residues. Germline V gives CDR1 LNHDA, CDR2 SQIVND (reference sequence). The V end lost 0 bases, the J end lost 1 base, and 15 bases lay between the germline ends. The CDR3 DNA follows: TGTGCCAGTAGTATAGAGCTTGAGGGTCGGGTGAACACCGGGGAGCTGTTTTTT. Its translation is CASSIELEGRVNTGELFF.

The chain uses TRBV11-3 and TRBJ2-2, with D perhaps TRBD1 (5 bases). CDR1 is SGHNT and CDR2 is YENEEA in the germline V gene. Trimming cost V 5 bases and J 7 bases, with 26 bases left between them. The CDR3 has 18 amino acids. The CDR3 here is CASSHLPLGARESGELFF. The CDR3 DNA is TGTGCCAGCAGCCACCTACCCTTAGGGGCCCGAGAGAGCGGGGAGCTGTTTTTT.

This chain connects TRBV5-4 to TRBJ1-4, with a tentative D call TRBD1 (5 bases). CDR3 size: 16 residues. The ends were cut back, 4 bases at V and 4 bases at J, with 17 bases in the middle. Germline values: CDR1 SGHNT, CDR2 YYREEE (reference sequence). The CDR3 reads CASSPAGGGGNEKLFF. The CDR3 nucleotides are TGTGCCAGCAGCCCGGCCGGCGGGGGAGGTAATGAAAAACTGTTTTTT.

The CDR3 bases are TGTGCCAGCAGCTGGACACCAACTAATGAAAAACTGTTTTTT. Its protein product is CASSWTPTNEKLFF. This chain connects TRBV6-5 to TRBJ1-4; D might be TRBD1 (5 bases). V lost 6 bases and J 0 bases, leaving 8 bases between the germline ends. Germline V CDR1 and CDR2: MNHEY, SVGAGI. The CDR3 has 14 residues.

The CDR3, as DNA: TGTGCCAGCAGCCTTGACAGAGAGTTTAACTATGGCTACACCTTC. Its translation: CASSLDREFNYGYTF. V is TRBV6-5 and J is TRBJ1-2, with D maybe TRBD1 (5 bases). V lost 6 bases and J 1 base, leaving 15 bases between the germline ends. Germline CDR1 is MNHEY and CDR2 is SVGAGI. The CDR3 is 15 amino acids.

This clone was counted once. The chain is built from TRBV7-9 and TRBJ2-3; 8 positions agree with TRBD2. In germline, CDR1 is SEHNR, CDR2 FQNEAQ (reference sequence). V trimming: 4 bases; J trimming: 4 bases; junction bases outside the gene matches: 10. This CDR3 contains 16 residues. The CDR3 spells CASSSRPTSVADTQYF. The CDR3 DNA reads as TGTGCCAGCAGCTCCCGCCCGACTAGCGTCGCAGATACGCAGTATTTT. Complete variable domain (other parts from reference TRBV7-9 and TRBJ2-3): DTGVSQNPRHKITKRGQNVTFRCDPISEHNRLYWYRQTLGQGPEFLTYFQNEAQLEKSRLLSDRFSAERPKGSFSTLEIQRTEQGDSAMYLCASSSRPTSVADTQYFGPGTRLTVL.

The chain recombines TRBV9 with TRBJ1-3; D ambiguous. CDR1 is SGDLS, CDR2 YYNGEE, per germline. The V end was cut by 0 bases, the J end by 0 bases, with 7 bases between. The CDR3 has 15 amino acids. The CDR3 sequence is CASSVAGHSGNTIYF. The CDR3 DNA sequence: TGTGCCAGCAGCGTAGCTGGGCACTCTGGAAACACCATATATTTT.

This chain connects TRBV11-2 to TRBJ1-1; no definite D call. The V end lost 5 bases, the J end lost 0 bases, and 4 bases lay between the germline ends. The length of the CDR3 is 12 residues. Germline V gene lookup returns CDR1 SGHAT and CDR2 FQNNGV. This chain's CDR3 is CASSLMNTEAFF. In DNA form, the CDR3 reads TGTGCCAGCAGCCTTATGAACACTGAAGCTTTCTTT. The entire variable domain, with the rest obtained from reference TRBV11-2 and TRBJ1-1, is as follows: EAGVAQSPRYKIIEKRQSVAFWCNPISGHATLYWYQQILGQGPKLLIQFQNNGVVDDSQLPKDRFSAERLKGVDSTLKIQPAKLEDSAVYLCASSLMNTEAFFGQGTRLTVV.

This clone was counted once. This rearrangement joins TRBV18 to TRBJ1-1, with 7 bases fitting TRBD1. CDR1 is KGHSH and CDR2 is LQKENI in the germline V gene. CDR3 size: 12 residues. The junction had 6 bases not matched to a gene; V was cut back by 3 bases and J by 11 bases. CDR3 bases: TGTGCCAGCTCACCGGACAGGTCCCTTGCTTTCTTT. As protein: CASSPDRSLAFF.

The chain recombines TRBV5-4 with TRBJ1-1; D might be TRBD1 (6 bases). There are 15 residues in the CDR3. Deletions cut 0 bases from V and 0 bases from J, with 9 bases between. Germline values: CDR1 SGHNT, CDR2 YYREEE (reference sequence). The CDR3 bases are TGTGCCAGCAGCTTGGTGGGGGCCTTGAACACTGAAGCTTTCTTT. The encoded protein is CASSLVGALNTEAFF.

The chain carries TRBV4-1 and TRBJ2-1; 7 nucleotides line up with TRBD2. CDR3 length equals 16 residues. Germline V gene sequence: CDR1 MGHRA, CDR2 YSYEKL. The trim removed 2 bases at V and 0 bases at J, leaving 4 bases unmatched. CDR3 region: CASSQPLAVSYNEQFF. The CDR3 nucleotides read TGCGCCAGCAGCCAACCCCTAGCGGTCTCCTACAATGAGCAGTTCTTC.

V and J are TRBV27 and TRBJ2-7, with a weak D call TRBD1 (6 bases). The CDR3 totals 16 residues. Germline V gives CDR1 MNHEY, CDR2 SMNVEV (reference sequence). V lost 5 bases, J lost 3 bases, and 20 bases lay in between. The CDR3 DNA sequence: TGTGCCAGCAGTACCCAGGGGATTCGTTATAGCTACGAGCAGTACTTC. Translation gives CASSTQGIRYSYEQYF.

The gene calls are TRBV5-1 and TRBJ2-7; D is possibly TRBD2 (6 bases). The CDR3 runs to 15 residues. Germline lookup yields CDR1 SGHRS and CDR2 YFSETQ. V was cut by 1 base and J by 0 bases, with 11 bases left in between. Here the CDR3 reads CASSLYGGFSYEQYF. The CDR3, as DNA: TGCGCCAGCAGCTTGTACGGGGGTTTCTCCTACGAGCAGTACTTC. Based on the CDR3 plus reference TRBV5-1 and TRBJ2-7, the full variable domain is KAGVTQTPRYLIKTRGQQVTLSCSPISGHRSVSWYQQTPGQGLQFLFEYFSETQRNKGNFPGRFSGRQFSNSRSEMNVSTLELGDSALYLCASSLYGGFSYEQYFGPGTRLTVT.

This chain joins TRBV6-5 and TRBJ1-2; 8 positions agree with TRBD1. The CDR3 runs to 16 residues. Per the germline V gene, CDR1 is MNHEY and CDR2 is SVGAGI. With V trimmed by 0 bases and J by 9 bases, 12 bases remained unmatched. The CDR3 here is CASSYSKDRTGKSYTF. The CDR3 bases are TGTGCCAGCAGTTACTCGAAAGACCGGACAGGGAAGAGCTACACCTTC.